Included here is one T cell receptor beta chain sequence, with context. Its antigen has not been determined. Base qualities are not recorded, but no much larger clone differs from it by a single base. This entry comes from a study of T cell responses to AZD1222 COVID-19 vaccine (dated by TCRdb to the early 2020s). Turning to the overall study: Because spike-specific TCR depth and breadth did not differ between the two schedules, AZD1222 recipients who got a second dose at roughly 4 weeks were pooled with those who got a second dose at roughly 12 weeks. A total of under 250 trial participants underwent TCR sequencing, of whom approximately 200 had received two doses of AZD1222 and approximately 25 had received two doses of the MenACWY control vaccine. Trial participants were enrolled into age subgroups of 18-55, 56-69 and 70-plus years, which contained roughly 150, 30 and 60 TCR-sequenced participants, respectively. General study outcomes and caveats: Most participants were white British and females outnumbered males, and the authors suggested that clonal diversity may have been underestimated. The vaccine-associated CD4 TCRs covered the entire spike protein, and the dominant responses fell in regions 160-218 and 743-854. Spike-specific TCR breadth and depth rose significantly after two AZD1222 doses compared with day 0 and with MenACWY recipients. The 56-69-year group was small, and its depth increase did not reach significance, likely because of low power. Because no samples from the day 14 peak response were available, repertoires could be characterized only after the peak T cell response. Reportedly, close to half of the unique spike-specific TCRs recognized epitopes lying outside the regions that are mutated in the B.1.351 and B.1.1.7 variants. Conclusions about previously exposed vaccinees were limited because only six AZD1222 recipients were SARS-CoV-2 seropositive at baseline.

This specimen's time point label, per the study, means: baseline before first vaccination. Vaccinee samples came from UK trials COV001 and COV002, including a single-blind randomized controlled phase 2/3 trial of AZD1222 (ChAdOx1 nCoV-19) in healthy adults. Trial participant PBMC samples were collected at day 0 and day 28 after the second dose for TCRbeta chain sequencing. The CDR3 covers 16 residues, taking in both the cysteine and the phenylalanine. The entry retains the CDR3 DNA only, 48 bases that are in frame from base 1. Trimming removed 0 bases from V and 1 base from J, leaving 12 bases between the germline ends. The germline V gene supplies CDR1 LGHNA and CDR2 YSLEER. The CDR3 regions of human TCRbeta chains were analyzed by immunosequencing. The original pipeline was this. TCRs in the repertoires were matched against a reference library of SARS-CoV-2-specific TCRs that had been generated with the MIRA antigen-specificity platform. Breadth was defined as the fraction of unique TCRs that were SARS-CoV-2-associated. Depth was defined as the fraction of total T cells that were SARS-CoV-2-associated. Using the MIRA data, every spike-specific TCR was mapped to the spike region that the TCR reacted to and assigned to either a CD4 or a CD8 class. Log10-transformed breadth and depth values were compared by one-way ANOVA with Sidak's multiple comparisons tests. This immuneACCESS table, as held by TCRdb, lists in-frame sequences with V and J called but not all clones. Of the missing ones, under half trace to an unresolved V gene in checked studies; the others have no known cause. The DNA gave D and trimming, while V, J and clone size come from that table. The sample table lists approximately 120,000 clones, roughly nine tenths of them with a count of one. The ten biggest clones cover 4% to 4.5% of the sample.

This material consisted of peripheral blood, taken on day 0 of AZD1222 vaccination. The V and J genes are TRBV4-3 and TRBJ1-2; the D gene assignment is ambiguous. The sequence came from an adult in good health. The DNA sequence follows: TGCGCCAGCAGCCAAGATGGTACAGCCCTTAACTATGGCTACACCTTC. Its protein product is CASSQDGTALNYGYTF.